This entry is about one T cell receptor (beta chain). The CDR3 covers 15 residues. Trimming pared 2 bases from V and 7 bases from J, leaving 15 bases between. Germline lookup yields CDR1 MNHEY and CDR2 SMNVEV (reference sequence). TCRdb fed the 5' RACE reads into MiXCR, producing one record per CDR3 protein. The table records about 57,000 distinct CDR3 sequences, about 28% of them present only once. Tregs were sorted as CD4+CD25+CD127-/low cells. The TCR comes from a female donor with breast cancer. The chain carries TRBV27 and TRBJ2-1; the D gene is possibly TRBD2 (6 bases). The sample taken for sequencing was tumor-infiltrating Tregs sorted from the breast tumor. The CDR3 DNA follows: TGTGCCAGCAGTTTAGGGGGGAGAGGAGGTAATGAGCAGTTCTTC. It is translated as CASSLGGRGGNEQFF.